This T cell receptor beta chain was recovered during a study of blood T cell repertoires in COVID-19. This CDR3 is 14 amino acids long. Germline V lookup: CDR1 LNHDA, CDR2 SQIVND (reference sequence). V gave up 7 bases and J gave up 4 bases, with 16 bases separating them. Here immunoSEQ multiplex PCR was the method, and the copy in TCRdb shows in-frame clones only, minus some. The sample lists roughly 140,000 clones, roughly 84% occurring once. This clone was recorded only once. It was during active infection that Seattle patients were enrolled and then longitudinally followed. The sample was peripheral blood. This clonotype was sampled from a woman aged 60-75 years with COVID-19, enrolled during active disease. This chain uses TRBV19 with TRBJ1-1; D uncertain. This CDR3 is CASTNGWSSTEAFF. The CDR3 nucleotides read TGTGCCAGTACCAATGGGTGGAGTAGCACTGAAGCTTTCTTT.